The rows below give T cell receptor beta chains drawn from one sample of a study of blood T cell repertoires in COVID-19. Here immunoSEQ multiplex PCR was the method, and the copy in TCRdb shows in-frame clones only, minus some. Found here are around 100,000 clones, more than 90% of them singletons; the top ten hold 1.5% to 2.5%. Input material: peripheral blood. The receptors shown here come from a woman between 45 and 65 years old with COVID-19, enrolled during active disease. Each CDR3 is given with its conserved first and last residue. D genes are given only for firm matches. The size entry is marked missing in some rows and otherwise reads once, few, many or a size class.

V,D,size,J,CDR3,DNA
TRBV2,TRBD1,-,TRBJ2-1,CASSFGTGGNEQFF,TGTGCCAGCAGTTTCGGGACAGGGGGAAATGAGCAGTTCTTC
TRBV10-1,-,-,TRBJ2-2,CASSEVMGGTGELFF,TGCGCCAGCAGTGAGGTGATGGGGGGCACCGGGGAGCTGTTTTTT
TRBV27,-,-,TRBJ2-7,CASSAGVSAYEQYF,TGTGCCAGCAGCGCGGGTGTTTCGGCCTACGAGCAGTACTTC
TRBV25-1,-,-,TRBJ1-3,CASSESQGFSGNTIYF,TGTGCCAGCAGTGAATCACAGGGTTTCTCTGGAAACACCATATATTTT
TRBV28,TRBD1,-,TRBJ1-5,CAATSQGANNQPQHF,TGTGCCGCGACCAGTCAGGGGGCGAACAATCAGCCCCAGCATTTT
TRBV29-1,-,-,TRBJ1-2,CSVDPAGPQGYTF,TGCAGCGTTGATCCGGCAGGTCCACAGGGCTACACCTTC
TRBV7-8,-,-,TRBJ1-5,CASSLGELRPQHF,TGTGCCAGCAGCTTGGGAGAGCTACGTCCCCAGCATTTT
TRBV7-2,TRBD1,-,TRBJ1-2,CASSFRTGNNYGYTF,TGTGCCAGCAGCTTTCGGACAGGCAACAACTATGGCTACACCTTC
TRBV27,-,-,TRBJ1-5,CASSLYSGYSNQPQHF,TGTGCCAGCAGTTTATACAGTGGTTATAGCAATCAGCCCCAGCATTTT
TRBV9,TRBD1,-,TRBJ2-1,CASSPSPTGSSYNEQFF,TGTGCCAGCAGCCCATCACCGACAGGGAGCTCCTACAATGAGCAGTTCTTC
TRBV3-1/TRBV3-2,-,-,TRBJ2-2,CASSPRGSQTGELFF,TGTGCCAGCAGCCCACGGGGAAGCCAAACCGGGGAGCTGTTTTTT
TRBV6-1,-,-,TRBJ2-2,CASSEVGLITGELFF,TGTGCCAGCAGTGAAGTAGGACTGATCACCGGGGAGCTGTTTTTT
TRBV19,-,-,TRBJ2-3,CASNGLAADTQYF,TGTGCCAGTAATGGCCTAGCCGCAGATACGCAGTATTTT
TRBV6-6,-,-,TRBJ2-2,CASRIRVELFF,TGTGCCAGCAGAATCAGGGTGGAGCTGTTTTTT
TRBV3-1/TRBV3-2,TRBD1,-,TRBJ1-2,CASSPRDSGYTF,TGTGCCAGCAGCCCGAGGGACAGCGGCTACACCTTC
TRBV15,-,-,TRBJ1-2,CATSPREGPRDGYTF,TGTGCCACCAGCCCCCGGGAGGGCCCGAGGGATGGCTACACCTTC
TRBV7-2,-,once,TRBJ2-3,CASSLNRYTQYF,TGTGCCAGCAGCTTAAACAGGTATACGCAGTATTTT
TRBV10-3,-,-,TRBJ1-1,CAISESPKNTEAFF,TGTGCCATCAGTGAGTCTCCTAAGAACACTGAAGCTTTCTTT
TRBV5-1,-,-,TRBJ2-7,CASSLAGVGQYF,TGCGCCAGCAGCTTGGCCGGGGTAGGGCAGTACTTC
TRBV5-1,TRBD2,-,TRBJ2-3,CASSWLPGLAGGVPPDTQYF,TGCGCCAGCAGCTGGCTACCGGGACTAGCGGGGGGGGTACCACCAGATACGCAGTATTTT
TRBV6-4,-,-,TRBJ2-3,CASSANRAADTQYF,TGTGCCAGCAGTGCAAACAGGGCTGCAGATACGCAGTATTTT
TRBV18,-,few,TRBJ1-2,CASSPWEGDYGYTF,TGTGCCAGCTCACCATGGGAGGGGGACTATGGCTACACCTTC
TRBV6-2/TRBV6-3,-,-,TRBJ2-3,CASSNTRGTDTQYF,TGTGCCAGCAGTAACACTAGAGGAACAGATACGCAGTATTTT
TRBV19,-,-,TRBJ2-1,CASTQSWANEQFF,TGTGCCAGTACCCAGTCTTGGGCGAATGAGCAGTTCTTC
TRBV19,-,-,TRBJ1-2,CATWGEESGYTF,TGTGCCACTTGGGGCGAGGAGTCTGGCTACACCTTC
TRBV6-5,-,-,TRBJ2-5,CASSPVTYGQETQYF,TGTGCCAGCAGTCCGGTTACGTATGGCCAAGAGACCCAGTACTTC
TRBV6-5,-,-,TRBJ1-1,CASSRLSGTEAFF,TGTGCCAGCAGCCGCCTGAGCGGGACTGAAGCTTTCTTT
TRBV10-3,TRBD1,-,TRBJ2-1,CAISEGGQGYVEQFF,TGTGCCATCAGTGAGGGGGGACAGGGGTACGTTGAGCAGTTCTTC
TRBV3-1/TRBV3-2,TRBD1,-,TRBJ1-6,CASGGQTNSPLHF,TGTGCCAGCGGGGGACAGACTAATTCACCCCTCCACTTT
TRBV28,TRBD1,few,TRBJ2-7,CASSPPRQGGYEQYF,TGTGCCAGCAGTCCTCCGAGACAGGGCGGCTACGAGCAGTACTTC
TRBV2,TRBD2,-,TRBJ2-3,CASSEVLAGQDTQYF,TGTGCCAGCAGTGAGGTGTTAGCGGGGCAAGATACGCAGTATTTT
TRBV7-9,-,-,TRBJ1-5,CASSLGNSNQPQHF,TGTGCCAGCAGCTTAGGTAATAGCAATCAGCCCCAGCATTTT
TRBV6-4,-,-,TRBJ1-2,CASRSPGKNYGYTF,TGTGCCAGCAGAAGCCCGGGGAAAAACTATGGCTACACCTTC
TRBV5-1,-,-,TRBJ2-1,CASNGGTLSSYNEQFF,TGCGCCAGCAACGGGGGGACATTGAGCTCCTACAATGAGCAGTTCTTC
TRBV7-8,-,-,TRBJ2-7,CASSLATGPAYF,TGTGCCAGCAGCTTAGCCACAGGACCGGCGTACTTC
TRBV27,TRBD1,few,TRBJ1-5,CASSSLSTYGTAPNQPQHF,TGTGCCAGCAGTTCGCTTAGTACCTACGGGACAGCGCCTAATCAGCCCCAGCATTTT
TRBV7-9,TRBD1,-,TRBJ2-1,CASSLPGQGKNEQFF,TGTGCCAGCAGCCTTCCGGGACAGGGTAAAAATGAGCAGTTCTTC
TRBV5-6,-,-,TRBJ1-2,CASSFGRGSNYGYTF,TGTGCCAGCAGCTTTGGCAGGGGCTCTAACTATGGCTACACCTTC
TRBV11-3,-,-,TRBJ2-1,CASSLSSTGHNEQFF,TGTGCCAGCAGCTTATCCTCGACAGGACACAATGAGCAGTTCTTC
TRBV19,-,-,TRBJ1-5,CASSSQGLGQPQHF,TGTGCCAGTAGTTCTCAGGGGTTGGGACAGCCCCAGCATTTT
TRBV11-3,TRBD1,once,TRBJ2-6,CASSLSGGFGGANVLTF,TGTGCCAGCAGCTTGTCAGGGGGCTTTGGAGGGGCCAACGTCCTGACTTTC
TRBV7-2,TRBD1,-,TRBJ1-4,CASSPAPRDRPWANEKLFF,TGTGCCAGCAGCCCGGCACCCCGGGACAGGCCCTGGGCTAATGAAAAACTGTTTTTT
TRBV24-1,TRBD1,-,TRBJ1-5,CATSADRGGQPQHF,TGTGCCACCAGTGCCGACAGGGGCGGTCAGCCCCAGCATTTT
TRBV2,TRBD1,-,TRBJ2-2,CASRPIGTAHNTGELFF,TGTGCCAGCAGACCTATCGGGACAGCACATAACACCGGGGAGCTGTTTTTT
TRBV6-2/TRBV6-3,-,-,TRBJ1-2,CASSYNQGYGYTF,TGTGCCAGCAGTTACAACCAGGGATATGGCTACACCTTC
TRBV19,-,-,TRBJ1-1,CASSLTGTEAFF,TGTGCCAGTAGCCTTACGGGAACTGAAGCTTTCTTT
TRBV24-1,-,-,TRBJ2-1,CATSDRALTGRDNEQFF,TGTGCCACCAGTGATCGCGCCCTAACAGGGAGAGACAATGAGCAGTTCTTC
TRBV6-5,-,-,TRBJ2-5,CASSSPGWGHKETQYF,TGTGCCAGCAGTTCTCCAGGGTGGGGTCATAAGGAGACCCAGTACTTC
TRBV4-1,-,once,TRBJ1-1,CASSRLGGGAFF,TGCGCCAGCAGCCGCTTGGGCGGGGGAGCTTTCTTT
TRBV11-1,-,-,TRBJ1-2,CASSLGQDYGYTF,TGTGCCAGCAGCTTAGGGCAGGACTATGGCTACACCTTC
TRBV2,-,-,TRBJ1-1,CASNSYTEAFF,TGTGCCAGCAATAGTTACACTGAAGCTTTCTTT
TRBV6-5,TRBD2,-,TRBJ2-3,CASTMTSGGAYTQYF,TGTGCCAGCACCATGACTAGCGGGGGGGCTTATACGCAGTATTTT
TRBV5-5,-,once,TRBJ2-3,CASSPLHLADTQYF,TGTGCCAGCAGCCCGTTACACCTTGCAGATACGCAGTATTTT
TRBV7-9,-,-,TRBJ1-2,CASSRQNHGYTF,TGTGCCAGCAGCCGCCAGAACCATGGCTACACCTTC
TRBV11-2,-,-,TRBJ1-1,CASSFSDEAFF,TGTGCCAGCAGCTTTTCAGATGAAGCTTTCTTT